The 8 T cell receptor beta chains reported below all come from one sample, sequenced in a study of T cell changes during pregnancy in multiple sclerosis. The protocol was immunoSEQ multiplex PCR, while the TCRdb copy is restricted to in-frame clones and leaves out a portion. Found here are 80,000 to 95,000 clones, nearly 95% of them singletons; the top ten hold around 1%. Source: peripheral blood, taken in the second trimester of pregnancy. These receptors all stem from a female donor with multiple sclerosis, enrolled in a pregnancy study.

The V call is TRBV7-9, the J call TRBJ1-1, with D tentatively TRBD1 (5 bases). Germline CDR1 is SEHNR and CDR2 is FQNEAQ (reference sequence). The V end was cut by 5 bases, the J end by 3 bases, with 10 bases between. There are 13 residues in the CDR3. The CDR3 DNA is TGTGCCAGCAGCCCCGGGGGAGACACTGAAGCTTTCTTT. Translated, it gives CASSPGGDTEAFF.

The V and J genes are TRBV5-4 and TRBJ2-1; no definite D call. The CDR3 runs 12 residues. V was shortened by 4 bases and J by 5 bases, with 7 bases between the two germline ends. The germline CDR1 and CDR2 sequences are SGHNT and YYREEE (reference sequence). The CDR3 here is CASSPANNEQFF. The CDR3 DNA is TGTGCCAGCAGCCCTGCGAACAATGAGCAGTTCTTC.

V and J are TRBV5-1 and TRBJ2-5; 7 bases map to TRBD2. The CDR3 covers 16 residues. J lost 1 base, V lost 3 bases, and 9 bases had no gene match. Germline values: CDR1 SGHRS, CDR2 YFSETQ. This CDR3 reads CASSWGMRGSQETQYF. The CDR3 region has the DNA TGCGCCAGCAGCTGGGGGATGCGGGGGTCCCAAGAGACCCAGTACTTC.

J is TRBJ2-1 and V is TRBV9; 10 bases align to TRBD2. V lost 3 bases, J lost 0 bases, and 6 bases stayed unmatched. CDR3 length equals 17 residues. From germline, CDR1 is SGDLS and CDR2 YYNGEE. In DNA, the CDR3 is TGTGCCAGCAGCGCCCTAGCGGGGGCGGACTCCTACAATGAGCAGTTCTTC. Its translation is CASSALAGADSYNEQFF.

The V and J genes are TRBV4-1 and TRBJ1-1; D not resolved. The germline CDR1 and CDR2 sequences are MGHRA and YSYEKL. V lost 6 bases and J lost 0, with 14 bases in between. The CDR3 runs 15 residues. The DNA of the CDR3 is TGCGCCAGCAGGGGAATCGGGGTCCTGAACACTGAAGCTTTCTTT. Its protein product is CASRGIGVLNTEAFF.

This clone occurred once. V is TRBV19 and J is TRBJ2-3, with TRBD2 matching over 14 bases. This CDR3 spans 19 amino acids. V shed 3 bases and J 1 base; nucleotides not matched to a gene: 9. Per germline, CDR1 LNHDA and CDR2 SQIVND (reference sequence). In DNA, the CDR3 is TGTGCCAGTAGTATTGCAGGACTAGCGGGAGGAGGGGGCACAGATACGCAGTATTTT. It yields the protein CASSIAGLAGGGGTDTQYF.

The rearrangement uses TRBV27 and TRBJ1-1; TRBD1 matches at 8 bases. Germline V gene lookup returns CDR1 MNHEY and CDR2 SMNVEV (reference sequence). This CDR3 has 15 residues. V trimming: 3 bases; J trimming: 4 bases; junction bases outside the gene matches: 7. The CDR3 nucleotides are TGTGCCAGCAGTTTGACAGGGGTCGGAGGCACTGAAGCTTTCTTT. Protein: CASSLTGVGGTEAFF.

The gene calls are TRBV2 and TRBJ2-2; D not resolved. Trimming pared 0 bases from V and 3 bases from J, leaving 14 bases between. This CDR3 spans 17 amino acids. CDR1 and CDR2 from the germline V gene are SNHLY and FYNNEI. The CDR3 here is CASSEARQPWYTGELFF. CDR3 nucleotides: TGTGCCAGCAGTGAAGCGAGGCAGCCTTGGTACACCGGGGAGCTGTTTTTT.